What follows is one TCR beta chain and its context. Antigen: not known. All gene names here are mouse names. The read is 4 residues too short to cover the CDR3 end, so that end is filled in from the germline J gene. A panel of CD4, CD8alpha, NKG2D, NKG2ACE and other markers served to sort pooled cutaneous lymph node cells. Germline loops: CDR1 FNHDT, CDR2 SITEND (reference sequence). The CDR3 spans 14 residues. Trimming pared 4 bases from V and 0 bases from J, leaving 9 bases between. The data belong to a study of CD8+ T cells in alopecia areata. Extracted RNA was reverse transcribed into cDNA, the sequencing template. Measured with immunoSEQ multiplex PCR; TCRdb has only the in-frame clones, and not every one. The sample includes 250,000 or so clones, none of them occurring once. The study's findings and limits: Scalp data also include sequences from resident alphabeta T cells of normal skin. For lesional scalp, especially alopecia totalis/universalis, clonality was higher than in normal scalp.

The clonotype originates from a C3H/HeJ mouse with alopecia areata. Mouse strain MHC haplotype: H2-k. The chain joins TRBV19 to TRBJ2-5, with a tentative D call TRBD2 (5 bases). Sequencing input: CD4+ T cells sorted from a lymph node. Partial CDR3 DNA: TGTGCCAGCAGTTGGGGAATTAACCAAGAC. Translating it yields CASSWGINQD. The entire CDR3 is CASSWGINQDTQYF.